Below are 23 T cell receptor beta chains sequenced from a single sample in a study of T cell responses to AZD1222 COVID-19 vaccine (TCRdb year 2021). According to the study, the label for this sample's time point signals: about 28 days (+/-7) after the second vaccine dose. The treatment or condition label here, explained by the study, means: meningococcal conjugate vaccine given as trial control. The library was obtained by the immunoSEQ multiplex PCR assay. The table comes from immuneACCESS by way of TCRdb, which keeps in-frame sequences with V and J called. Part of the clones is missing from these tables; in studies checked, under half for an unresolved V gene and the rest for unknown reasons. The sample records approximately 68,000 clones, 88% of which are singletons. The ten most abundant clones make up roughly 4.9% of the sample. This specimen consisted of peripheral blood, obtained 28 days after the second dose of the MenACWY control vaccine. The receptors stem from an adult who received the MenACWY meningococcal vaccine as a control.

The gene calls are TRBV28 and TRBJ1-5; 8 bases are a match to TRBD1. Germline V CDR1 and CDR2: MDHEN, SYDVKM. J lost 5 bases, V lost 2 bases, and 2 bases had no gene match. The CDR3 is made up of 14 amino acids. The DNA for the CDR3 is TGTGCCAGCAGTTTACCAGGGGGCGATCAGCCCCAGCATTTT. As protein: CASSLPGGDQPQHF.

This clone was seen more than once but under ten times. The gene calls are TRBV3-1 (or the pseudogene TRBV3-2) and TRBJ2-7; D perhaps matches TRBD2 (6 bases). Germline CDR1 LGHDT, CDR2 YNNKEL (reference sequence). Trimming took off 1 base at V and 2 bases at J, with 9 bases between the two ends. The CDR3 has 14 residues. The CDR3 here is CASSQGLDTYEQYF. Written as DNA, the CDR3 is TGTGCCAGCAGCCAAGGACTAGACACCTACGAGCAGTACTTC.

This chain joins TRBV6-5 and TRBJ1-5; D is undetermined. This CDR3 region has 13 residues. Germline V CDR1 and CDR2: MNHEY, SVGAGI. Between the trimmed V and J ends, which lost 6 bases and 11 bases, there was a span of 17 bases. Here the CDR3 reads CASRIPSGKAQHF. The CDR3, as DNA: TGTGCCAGCAGGATACCTTCCGGGAAGGCCCAGCATTTT.

The chain is built from TRBV2 and TRBJ1-2; 12 bases are a match to TRBD1. CDR1 and CDR2 from the germline V gene are SNHLY and FYNNEI. The CDR3 is made up of 16 amino acids. The trim removed 3 bases at V and 4 bases at J, leaving 6 bases unmatched. CDR3 sequence reads: CASSEGQGANGYGYTF. DNA for the CDR3: TGTGCCAGCAGTGAGGGACAGGGGGCGAACGGCTATGGCTACACCTTC.

This clone is medium-sized. The chain couples TRBV4-3 to TRBJ2-7; D gene uncertain. CDR1 LGHNA and CDR2 YSLEER come from the germline V gene. The CDR3 has 15 amino acids. V lost 0 bases and J lost 2, with 11 bases in between. CDR3 in DNA: TGCGCCAGCAGCCAAGAACTGGTTCCCCCCTACGAGCAGTACTTC. It encodes CASSQELVPPYEQYF.

V and J are TRBV7-2 and TRBJ2-5, with 9 bases fitting TRBD1. The CDR3 has 16 amino acids. V dropped 9 bases and J dropped 5; count of bases not matched to a gene: 16. The germline V gene encodes CDR1 SGHTA and CDR2 FQGNSA. CDR3 nucleotide sequence: TGTGCCAGTGCCCAGTCCGGGACAGGGTCAATGGAGACCCAGTACTTC. It translates to CASAQSGTGSMETQYF.

The chain joins TRBV5-3 to TRBJ1-1; the D gene is possibly TRBD1 (5 bases). TRBV5-3 is an ORF, and what it does is uncertain. The CDR3 contains 15 residues. Trimming removed 1 base from V and 1 base from J, with 11 bases in between. Here the CDR3 reads CARSLRAGGNTEAFF. CDR3 nucleotides: TGTGCCAGAAGCTTGAGGGCCGGGGGGAACACTGAAGCTTTCTTT.

V gene TRBV30 combines with J gene TRBJ2-3; 7 bases align to TRBD1. Germline CDR1 reads GTSNPN; CDR2 reads SVGIG (reference sequence). Trimming cost V 5 bases and J 3 bases; bases outside gene matches: 5. The CDR3 has 13 residues. The CDR3 coding sequence is TGTGCCTGGGACAGGGTGCCGACAGATACGCAGTATTTT. Its translation: CAWDRVPTDTQYF.

CDR3 in amino acids: CASSQSLVGGELYEQYF. Here the CDR3 DNA reads TGCGCCAGCAGCCAAAGTTTGGTGGGGGGTGAGCTCTACGAGCAGTACTTC. The V and J genes are TRBV4-3 and TRBJ2-7; D may be TRBD2 (6 bases). Germline values: CDR1 LGHNA, CDR2 YSLEER. The CDR3 is made up of 17 amino acids. Trimming left V 2 bases short and J 3 bases short, with 20 bases between.

The V and J genes are TRBV19 and TRBJ1-5; tentatively, D is TRBD1 (5 bases). Trimming cost V 11 bases and J 6 bases, with 20 bases left between them. Germline CDR1 LNHDA, CDR2 SQIVND (reference sequence). This CDR3 region has 14 residues. The CDR3 DNA sequence: TGTGCCTCCCAGGCGGGGGGATGGAGTCAGCCCCAGCATTTT. Translating it yields CASQAGGWSQPQHF.

This clone was recorded only once. This chain links TRBV9 with TRBJ1-1, with TRBD1 matching over 9 bases. In germline, CDR1 is SGDLS, CDR2 YYNGEE. The CDR3 is 14 amino acids. V lost 3 bases and J lost 4; bases outside the gene matches: 4. This CDR3 is CASSAQGAATEAFF. The CDR3 DNA sequence: TGTGCCAGCAGCGCACAGGGGGCAGCCACTGAAGCTTTCTTT.

The chain is built from TRBV19 and TRBJ1-2; 10 nucleotides line up with TRBD1. There are 16 residues in the CDR3. Germline V lookup: CDR1 LNHDA, CDR2 SQIVND (reference sequence). V was pared by 6 bases and J by 1 base, with 8 bases of the junction left unmatched. CDR3 region: CASSLRGTGDNYGYTF. The CDR3 region has the DNA TGTGCCAGTAGCCTCCGAGGGACAGGGGATAACTATGGCTACACCTTC.

The genes are TRBV5-5 and TRBJ2-2; perhaps TRBD1 as D (7 bases). Germline V gene sequence: CDR1 SGHKS, CDR2 YYEKEE (reference sequence). V was shortened by 4 bases and J by 5 bases, with 15 bases between the two germline ends. The CDR3 has 15 residues. The DNA of the CDR3 is TGTGCCAGCAGCCCAGAGACAGGGAGGACCGGGGAGCTGTTTTTT. Protein product: CASSPETGRTGELFF.

The chain links TRBV18 to TRBJ2-1; D may match TRBD1 or TRBD2 (6 bases each). Trimming cost V 6 bases and J 8 bases, with 20 bases left between them. CDR1 is KGHSH, CDR2 LQKENI, per germline. The CDR3 loop spans 15 amino acids. CDR3 bases: TGTGCCAGCTCCCGAAGGGGGGCAGGAGGGGATGAGCAGTTCTTC. It translates to CASSRRGAGGDEQFF.

The V call is TRBV2, the J call TRBJ2-7; 8 nucleotides match TRBD2. V lost 0 bases and J lost 11; bases outside the gene matches: 9. This CDR3 has 14 amino acids. From germline, CDR1 is SNHLY and CDR2 FYNNEI. CDR3 in amino acids: CASSEARGGQREYF. The CDR3 bases are TGTGCCAGCAGTGAAGCTCGGGGGGGCCAGAGGGAGTACTTC.

V and J are TRBV5-4 and TRBJ2-5, with D unclear. The CDR3 extends over 16 amino acids. The V gene's germline CDR1 is SGHNT and CDR2 YYREEE (reference sequence). The ends were cut back, 4 bases at V and 2 bases at J, with 18 bases in the middle. CDR3 amino acids: CASSKAPAERQETQYF. The CDR3 DNA reads as TGTGCCAGCAGCAAAGCCCCAGCCGAAAGACAAGAGACCCAGTACTTC.

The genes are TRBV9 and TRBJ2-7; 11 nucleotides line up with TRBD2. V lost 3 bases, J lost 7 bases, and 6 bases stayed unmatched. This CDR3 region has 14 residues. The germline V gene has CDR1 SGDLS and CDR2 YYNGEE. CDR3 sequence: CASSATSGTPEQYF. Written as DNA, the CDR3 is TGTGCCAGCAGCGCGACTAGCGGGACGCCTGAGCAGTACTTC.

V and J are TRBV5-8 and TRBJ2-7; TRBD2 aligns across 9 bases. The germline V gene encodes CDR1 SGHTS and CDR2 YDEGEE. V was clipped by 0 bases and J by 6 bases; unmatched bases: 7. The CDR3 totals 15 residues. The CDR3 DNA follows: TGTGCCAGCAGCTTGGTAGGCGGGAGGGCCTCCGAGCAGTACTTC. Amino acids: CASSLVGGRASEQYF.

V gene TRBV19 combines with J gene TRBJ2-2, with TRBD1 as a possible D gene (8 bases). CDR3 size: 16 residues. CDR1 is LNHDA, CDR2 SQIVND, per germline (reference sequence). V lost 1 base and J 5 bases, leaving 14 bases between the germline ends. The CDR3 DNA sequence: TGTGCCAGTAGTATAGGGACAGGGAGGGAAACCGGGGAGCTGTTTTTT. This gives the protein CASSIGTGRETGELFF. Filled out from reference TRBV19 and TRBJ2-2, the complete variable domain reads DGGITQSPKYLFRKEGQNVTLSCEQNLNHDAMYWYRQDPGQGLRLIYYSQIVNDFQKGDIAEGYSVSREKKESFPLTVTSAQKNPTAFYLCASSIGTGRETGELFFGEGSRLTVL.

This rearrangement joins TRBV29-1 to TRBJ2-7; the D gene could be TRBD1 or TRBD2 (5 bases each). Germline V gives CDR1 SQVTM, CDR2 ANQGSEA. V shed 7 bases and J shed 2 bases, with 12 bases lying between them. The CDR3 consists of 12 residues. The CDR3 DNA sequence: TGCAGCGCCCGGGACGGGACCTACGAGCAGTACTTC. Protein: CSARDGTYEQYF.

The DNA for the CDR3 is TGTGCCAGCAGTTTCCACTTAACAGATAATCAGCCCCAGCATTTT. Translation: CASSFHLTDNQPQHF. This sequence joins TRBV2 and TRBJ1-5; D is undetermined. Germline values: CDR1 SNHLY, CDR2 FYNNEI. The CDR3 is 15 residues long. Trimming left V 5 bases short and J 4 bases short, with 15 bases between.

V and J are TRBV3-1 (or the pseudogene TRBV3-2) and TRBJ2-7; D gene unclear. CDR1 and CDR2 (germline): LGHDT, YNNKEL (reference sequence). V lost 3 bases to trimming and J lost 6 bases, with 12 bases between them. The CDR3 is made up of 13 amino acids. Here the CDR3 reads CASSQGRLTEQYF. CDR3 sequence (DNA): TGTGCCAGCAGCCAGGGAAGGTTAACCGAGCAGTACTTC.

This clone was observed a single time. This sequence joins TRBV7-2 and TRBJ2-7; D tentatively reads TRBD1 or TRBD2 (6 bases each). Trimming removed 2 bases from V and 3 bases from J, with 11 bases in between. CDR1 SGHTA and CDR2 FQGNSA come from the germline V gene. The CDR3 loop spans 14 amino acids. The CDR3 sequence is CASSLRRGNYEQYF. The CDR3 DNA sequence: TGTGCCAGCAGCTTAAGGAGGGGGAACTACGAGCAGTACTTC.